Listed below are T cell receptor beta chains from one sample, sequenced in a study of shared clonotypes between healthy human individuals. The data were produced by immunoSEQ multiplex PCR, yet TCRdb's version contains in-frame clones alone and is incomplete. The sample lists about 680,000 clones, 72% seen once, with about 1.8% in the top ten. The sample was memory CD4+ T cells sorted from blood. The receptors were gathered from a woman aged 25 to 45 in good health. Each CDR3 is given without its conserved first and last residue.

J: TRBJ1-2
V: TRBV5-1
CDR3: ASSLTGQNGAYGYT

J: TRBJ1-1
V: TRBV30
CDR3: ASTEHQNTEAF

J: TRBJ1-5
V: TRBV5-5
CDR3: ASSLFVQEGSNQPQH

J: TRBJ1-5
V: TRBV27
CDR3: ASSAHGQNNQPQH

J: TRBJ2-5
V: TRBV27
CDR3: ASSWHTSVQETQY

J: TRBJ2-2
V: TRBV28
CDR3: ASSVGQGVFGELF

J: TRBJ2-6
V: TRBV25-1
CDR3: ATESEGSGANVLT

J: TRBJ2-5
V: TRBV9
CDR3: ASSVGTKRQETQY

J: TRBJ2-5
V: TRBV7-7
CDR3: ASSAGQTQY

J: TRBJ2-7
V: TRBV14
CDR3: ARSQGLAGSYEQY

J: TRBJ2-2
V: TRBV28
CDR3: ASSTTGRGGGTGELF

J: TRBJ2-1
V: TRBV5-1
CDR3: ASSKDTSGYNEQF

J: TRBJ2-7
V: TRBV7-2
CDR3: ASSWEGDSYYEQY

J: TRBJ2-6
V: TRBV19
CDR3: ASSQRGRGGANVLT

J: TRBJ2-5
V: TRBV4-1
CDR3: ASSQGTGGGETQY

J: TRBJ1-2
V: TRBV27
CDR3: ASSFYQGGANYGYT

J: TRBJ2-2
V: TRBV27
CDR3: ASTGLAGNTGELF

J: TRBJ1-1
V: TRBV28
CDR3: ASSPWEPTGEAF

J: TRBJ1-3
V: TRBV7-6
CDR3: ASSLVSAGNTIY

J: TRBJ1-1
V: TRBV5-1
CDR3: ASSSTGRANTEAF

J: TRBJ2-7
V: TRBV7-9
CDR3: ASSLGLSSYEQY

J: TRBJ2-7
V: TRBV5-1
CDR3: ASSHLFRGRVDEQY

J: TRBJ1-5
V: TRBV6-5
CDR3: ASSAGRLEPQH

J: TRBJ1-5
V: TRBV27
CDR3: ASSFLTGGQPQH

J: TRBJ1-5
V: TRBV28
CDR3: ASSSTDQPQH

J: TRBJ1-5
V: TRBV19
CDR3: ASSFLREGNQPQH

J: TRBJ2-1
V: TRBV5-1
CDR3: ASRPGAGGSLNEQF

J: TRBJ2-3
V: TRBV5-1
CDR3: ASSPGLAGGTDTQY

J: TRBJ2-3
V: TRBV5-1
CDR3: ASSLKLTTDSTTDTQY

J: TRBJ2-2
V: TRBV6-5
CDR3: ASSSGTVNTGELF

J: TRBJ2-3
V: TRBV9
CDR3: ASSVGKRASTDTQY

J: TRBJ1-1
V: TRBV28
CDR3: ASSLWGTAYGTEAF

J: TRBJ1-2
V: TRBV7-9
CDR3: ASSSLGGPSGGYT

J: TRBJ2-5
V: TRBV11-2
CDR3: ASSLDPRRGYQETQY

J: TRBJ2-1
V: TRBV27
CDR3: ASSLTARDNEQF

J: TRBJ2-7
V: TRBV5-1
CDR3: ASSLAVSGRTDRTYEQY

J: TRBJ1-3
V: TRBV29-1
CDR3: SAWSSGNTIY

J: TRBJ2-5
V: TRBV2
CDR3: ASSDTGIPQETQY